This T cell receptor beta chain was captured in a study of cytomegalovirus exposure and HLA in healthy donors. Study context: A preliminary data release comprised approximately 85 million unique TCRs obtained from HLA-typed donors.

Study observations and caveats: In a later analysis, compared with equally common non-associated chains, HLA-associated beta chains were more expanded.

Concerning this clone: Its antigen remains unknown.

Donors were ostensibly healthy at sampling, although undocumented immune exposures were probable. The study did not record CMV serostatus for this donor. Germline V lookup: CDR1 PRHDT, CDR2 FYEKMQ (reference sequence). The CDR3 covers 15 residues. Losses at the gene ends were 5 bases for V and 2 bases for J; bases not matched to a gene: 8. Primers: 60 Vbeta forward and 13 Jbeta reverse. Clones were sequenced by immunoSEQ multiplex PCR, and TCRdb holds only the in-frame ones, with some missing. The table shows under 100,000 clones, with more than 60% occurring only once. Sequencing was performed on PBMCs. This chain joins TRBV13 and TRBJ2-5; 7 nucleotides line up with TRBD2. This TCR derives from a human donor in good health. CDR3 nucleotide sequence: TGTGCCAGCAGCCCGAGGCCCGGGGGGCAAGAGACCCAGTACTTC. Translating gives CASSPRPGGQETQYF.